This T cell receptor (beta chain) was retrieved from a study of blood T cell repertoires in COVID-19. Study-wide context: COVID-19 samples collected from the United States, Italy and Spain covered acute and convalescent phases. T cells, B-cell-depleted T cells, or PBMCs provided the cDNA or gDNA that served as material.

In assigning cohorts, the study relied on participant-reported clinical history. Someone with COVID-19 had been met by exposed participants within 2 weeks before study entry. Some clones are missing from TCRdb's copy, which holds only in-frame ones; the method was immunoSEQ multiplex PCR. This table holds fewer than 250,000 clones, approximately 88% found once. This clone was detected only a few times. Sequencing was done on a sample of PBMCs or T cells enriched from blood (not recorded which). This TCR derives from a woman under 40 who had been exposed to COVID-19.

The CDR3 sequence: CASSQEGGVRYTEAFF. In DNA, the CDR3 is TGTGCCAGCAGCCAAGAAGGGGGCGTAAGGTACACTGAAGCTTTCTTT. The chain couples TRBV3-1 (or the pseudogene TRBV3-2) to TRBJ1-1; 7 bases are shared with TRBD1. CDR1 is LGHDT, CDR2 YNNKEL, per germline (reference sequence). V lost 0 bases and J lost 3; bases outside the gene matches: 7. The CDR3 runs to 16 residues.